A single sample is the source of the 8 T cell receptor beta chains below, sequenced in a study of chemoradiotherapy in HPV16-positive cancers. Assay used: immunoSEQ multiplex PCR; TCRdb lists only in-frame clones, some missing. The sample records just over 15,000 clones, around four fifths being singletons. Sampling was done from a patient who underwent chemoradiotherapy. These TCRs come from a human donor with HPV-associated anogenital cancer.

This chain joins TRBV14 and TRBJ1-4, with D perhaps TRBD1 (5 bases). CDR1 is SGHDN and CDR2 is FVKESK in the germline V gene. The CDR3 runs to 15 residues. Trimming removed 0 bases from V and 6 bases from J, with 11 bases in between. This CDR3 reads CASSQEDRDDEKLFF. The CDR3 region has the DNA TGTGCCAGCAGCCAAGAAGACCGGGACGATGAAAAACTGTTTTTT.

The V call is TRBV5-8, the J call TRBJ1-1; D is uncertain. V lost 5 bases and J 4 bases, leaving 12 bases between the germline ends. From germline, CDR1 is SGHTS and CDR2 YDEGEE. This CDR3 spans 13 amino acids. The CDR3 DNA is TGTGCCAGCAGGCCTAGTGCGGGCACTGAAGCTTTCTTT. This gives the protein CASRPSAGTEAFF. Complete variable domain (other parts from reference TRBV5-8 and TRBJ1-1): EAGVTQSPTHLIKTRGQQATLRCSPISGHTSVYWYQQALGLGLQFLLWYDEGEERNRGNFPPRFSGRQFPNYSSELNVNALELEDSALYLCASRPSAGTEAFFGQGTRLTVV.

The chain has TRBV7-6 and TRBJ2-5; unclear D gene. The CDR3 runs 13 residues. Trimming shortened V by 1 base and J by 9 bases, and 12 bases separated the two germline ends. Germline V CDR1 and CDR2: SGHVS, FNYEAQ. CDR3 amino acids: CASSLGQALAQYF. CDR3 coding DNA: TGTGCCAGCAGCTTAGGGCAGGCCTTGGCCCAGTACTTC.

This clone was observed a single time. The chain employs TRBV27 and TRBJ2-1, with TRBD2 matching over 7 bases. This CDR3 comprises 16 residues. Trimming removed 4 bases from V and 2 bases from J; junction bases left unmatched: 8. CDR1 and CDR2 (germline): MNHEY, SMNVEV (reference sequence). The CDR3 sequence: CASSSRGRGTYNEQFF. The CDR3 DNA sequence: TGTGCCAGCAGTTCGCGCGGGCGGGGGACCTACAATGAGCAGTTCTTC.

The chain carries TRBV6-5 and TRBJ1-3; D perhaps matches TRBD1 (5 bases). Germline V gene data show CDR1 as MNHEY and CDR2 as SVGAGI. With 0 bases removed from V and 4 bases from J, the gap between germline ends came to 10 bases. The CDR3 runs 15 residues. CDR3 DNA: TGTGCCAGCAGTTACTCGGAGGGGCTAGGAAACACCATATATTTT. Its protein is CASSYSEGLGNTIYF.

The CDR3 sequence: CAIRAGSSYNEQFF. The DNA for the CDR3 is TGTGCCATCAGGGCGGGGAGCTCCTACAATGAGCAGTTCTTC. This chain links TRBV10-3 with TRBJ2-1; TRBD2 might be the D (6 bases). The CDR3 spans 14 residues. Trimming cost V 6 bases and J 0 bases, with 9 bases left between them. The germline V gene has CDR1 ENHRY and CDR2 SYGVKD.

This rearrangement joins TRBV19 to TRBJ1-1; 7 nucleotides match TRBD1. This CDR3 is 15 amino acids long. Germline loops: CDR1 LNHDA, CDR2 SQIVND (reference sequence). V was pared by 6 bases and J by 1 base, with 8 bases of the junction left unmatched. CDR3 residues: CASRGGKLGNTEAFF. The CDR3 DNA is TGTGCCAGTAGAGGGGGCAAGTTGGGGAACACTGAAGCTTTCTTT.

A few counts support this clone. J is TRBJ2-7 and V is TRBV5-1, with no clear D. Germline V gene data show CDR1 as SGHRS and CDR2 as YFSETQ. V dropped 4 bases and J dropped 3 bases, with 11 bases sitting between them. The CDR3 is made up of 13 amino acids. The CDR3 DNA follows: TGCGCCAGCAGCGAGGTACCACGCTACGAGCAGTACTTC. Translated: CASSEVPRYEQYF.